This TCR beta chain appears in the sequencing data of a study of T-cell reconstitution after alpha-beta-depleted transplantation in children. This clonotype was found many times. As it was prepared, the TCRbeta library received unique molecular identifiers. TCRdb reanalysed the PCR reads using MiXCR and keeps one entry per CDR3 protein. The table lists approximately 400,000 distinct CDR3 sequences, around 9.9% of them singletons. The specimen comprised PBMCs from the stem cell graft donor, sampled from the stem cell graft. The receptor comes from a human donor who donated a stem cell graft to a child with acute myeloid leukemia.

The CDR3 DNA follows: TGTGCCAGCAGGACGAGGACAGGGGTGAATGAGCAGTTCTTC. The encoded protein is CASRTRTGVNEQFF. The chain employs TRBV12-3 or TRBV12-4 and TRBJ2-1, with 9 nucleotides matching TRBD1. V shed 6 bases and J 7 bases; nucleotides not matched to a gene: 7. The CDR3 runs to 14 residues.